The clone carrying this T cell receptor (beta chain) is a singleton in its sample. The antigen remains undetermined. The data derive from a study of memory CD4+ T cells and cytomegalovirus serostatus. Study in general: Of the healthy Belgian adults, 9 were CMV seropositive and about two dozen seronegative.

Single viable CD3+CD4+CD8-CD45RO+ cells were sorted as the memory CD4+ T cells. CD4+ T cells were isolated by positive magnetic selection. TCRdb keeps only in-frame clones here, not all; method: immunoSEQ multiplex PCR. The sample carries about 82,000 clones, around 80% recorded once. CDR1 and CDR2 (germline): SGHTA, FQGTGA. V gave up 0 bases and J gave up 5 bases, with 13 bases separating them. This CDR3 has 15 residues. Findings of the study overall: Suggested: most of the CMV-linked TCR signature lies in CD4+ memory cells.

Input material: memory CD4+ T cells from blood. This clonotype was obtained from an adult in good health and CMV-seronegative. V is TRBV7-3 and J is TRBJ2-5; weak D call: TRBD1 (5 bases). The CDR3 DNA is TGTGCCAGCAGCTTAACCCCCCTGAAGGGGGAGACCCAGTACTTC. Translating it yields CASSLTPLKGETQYF.